One sample yielded the 28 T cell receptor beta chains listed below, sequenced in a study of CXCR3-negative and CXCR3-positive naive CD8 T cells. Notes on the study in general: Naive cells that were CXCR3-positive had more hydrophobic TRB CDR3s (compared with CXCR3-negative naive cells).

No antigen is known for these receptors. The TRB cDNA libraries were prepared by 5' RACE with UMI labels. TCRdb reprocessed the 5' RACE reads, keeping one entry per CDR3 protein, no DNA. This sample's clone table lists tens of thousands of distinct CDR3 sequences. The specimen was naive CXCR3+ CD8+ T cells from blood. This sample's subset: CD45RO-CCR7+CD27+CD95- naive CD8+ T cells expressing CXCR3 (TNR3+). All receptors come from a human donor in good health. Some clones in this sample may be carry-over from other donors' samples.

The rearrangement links TRBV19 to TRBJ2-7. In germline, CDR1 is LNHDA, CDR2 SQIVND (reference sequence). The CDR3 is 12 residues long. CDR3 sequence: CASDDGLYEQYF.

The chain carries TRBV9 and TRBJ2-7; TCRdb names TRBD2, which stays unverified in the absence of DNA. This CDR3 has 15 amino acids. Germline V gives CDR1 SGDLS, CDR2 YYNGEE. CDR3 amino acids: CASPRKRICSYEQYF.

The genes are TRBV7-2 and TRBJ2-2; TCRdb gives TRBD2 as the D gene, but with no DNA this cannot be confirmed. Germline-derived CDR1 and CDR2 are SGHTA and FQGNSA. The CDR3 loop spans 18 amino acids. The CDR3 spells CASSPLLPGRMNTGELFF.

V is TRBV29-1 and J is TRBJ2-5; no DNA is available, so the TRBD2 call from TCRdb remains unchecked. The CDR3 covers 14 residues. Germline assignment: CDR1 SQVTM and CDR2 ANQGSEA. CDR3 sequence: CSVETGGLPETQYF.

This chain connects TRBV3-1 to TRBJ2-2; as DNA is missing, the TRBD1 call by TCRdb cannot be tested. The CDR3 covers 16 residues. Germline lookup yields CDR1 LGHDT and CDR2 YNNKEL (reference sequence). The CDR3 loop reads CASSQATVLNTGELFF. Drawing the rest from reference TRBV3-1 and TRBJ2-2, the complete variable domain is DTAVSQTPKYLVTQMGNDKSIKCEQNLGHDTMYWYKQDSKKFLKIMFSYNNKELIINETVPNRFSPKSPDKAHLNLHINSLELGDSAVYFCASSQATVLNTGELFFGEGSRLTVL.

The chain combines TRBV14 with TRBJ2-5. Germline assignment: CDR1 SGHDN and CDR2 FVKESK. The CDR3 spans 12 residues. CDR3 region: CASGQDRETQYF.

V gene TRBV4-3 combines with J gene TRBJ1-5; checking the TCRdb D call of TRBD1 is not possible without DNA. This CDR3 comprises 16 residues. CDR1 is LGHNA, CDR2 YSLEER, per germline. CDR3 sequence reads: CASSQDKRGAGQPQHF.

The genes are TRBV7-2 and TRBJ2-1; the D call of TRBD1 rests on TCRdb alone, since no DNA is present to check it. The germline V gene encodes CDR1 SGHTA and CDR2 FQGNSA. There are 13 residues in the CDR3. CDR3: CASNWDQYNEQFF.

This chain uses TRBV5-6 with TRBJ2-3; without DNA, the TCRdb call of TRBD2 cannot be checked. The CDR3 covers 15 residues. CDR1 is SGHDT and CDR2 is YYEEEE in the germline V gene. CDR3 protein: CASSFRTSGTDTQYF.

The chain links TRBV7-9 to TRBJ2-1; TCRdb lists TRBD2, though no DNA is available to test this call. Germline V CDR1 and CDR2: SEHNR, FQNEAQ (reference sequence). This CDR3 has 16 amino acids. The CDR3 region is CASSPREGLSYNEQFF.

The chain has TRBV5-1 and TRBJ1-5; TCRdb's D gene call, TRBD1, goes unchecked for lack of DNA. Germline lookup yields CDR1 SGHRS and CDR2 YFSETQ. The CDR3 covers 16 residues. CDR3 region: CASSLGVLTEGQPQHF.

The V and J genes are TRBV11-2 and TRBJ1-1; TCRdb's D call of TRBD1 is untestable without DNA. The CDR3 has 14 residues. Germline assignment: CDR1 SGHAT and CDR2 FQNNGV. The CDR3 spells CASRPQGANTEAFF.

The chain combines TRBV10-3 with TRBJ2-1; without DNA, the TCRdb call of TRBD2 cannot be checked. The CDR3 runs 13 residues. Germline CDR1 and CDR2: ENHRY and SYGVKD. The CDR3 reads CAISESGGGEQFF.

V usage is TRBV7-9 and J usage is TRBJ2-5; with no DNA, the TCRdb D assignment of TRBD2 cannot be verified. The CDR3 is made up of 14 amino acids. Per germline, CDR1 SEHNR and CDR2 FQNEAQ (reference sequence). The chain's CDR3 is CASSLPSGGETQYF.

The chain is built from TRBV30 and TRBJ2-7; TCRdb's D gene call, TRBD1, goes unchecked for lack of DNA. The CDR3 extends over 13 amino acids. The germline CDR1 and CDR2 sequences are GTSNPN and SVGIG (reference sequence). This chain's CDR3 is CAWGDSEAYEQYF.

The CDR3 is CAITETSGGPNEQFF. The J gene is TRBJ2-1, the V gene TRBV10-3; TCRdb outputs TRBD2, but without DNA this stays unchecked. This CDR3 has 15 residues. Germline V gene lookup returns CDR1 ENHRY and CDR2 SYGVKD.

V is TRBV29-1 and J is TRBJ2-5; the TCRdb call, TRBD1, lacks DNA for checking. This CDR3 has 14 amino acids. Germline CDR1 reads SQVTM; CDR2 reads ANQGSEA. The CDR3 reads CSVEIRGLGETQYF.

The rearrangement uses TRBV14 and TRBJ2-1; TCRdb's D gene call, TRBD2, goes unchecked for lack of DNA. Germline CDR1 reads SGHDN; CDR2 reads FVKESK. The CDR3 has 16 amino acids. The CDR3 protein is CASSHLQREDLNEQFF.

The chain uses TRBV6-5 and TRBJ1-2. The length of the CDR3 is 13 residues. Germline CDR1 and CDR2: MNHEY and SVGAGI. The CDR3 reads CASSYSTEYGYTF.

This chain connects TRBV7-8 to TRBJ1-1. This CDR3 region has 13 residues. Germline loops: CDR1 SGHVS, CDR2 FQNEAQ. CDR3: CAAAARWDTEAFF.

V gene TRBV4-3 combines with J gene TRBJ2-1; TCRdb reports TRBD1, a call that lacks DNA to check it against. The CDR3 spans 13 residues. From germline, CDR1 is LGHNA and CDR2 YSLEER. The CDR3 reads CASSGRDRDEQFF.

This chain connects TRBV21-1 to TRBJ2-3; the TCRdb call, TRBD1, lacks DNA for checking. TRBV21-1 is described as a pseudogene. CDR3 length: 14 residues. CDR3 protein: CASVGQGGIDTQYF.

The rearrangement links TRBV5-5 to TRBJ2-7. The CDR3 extends over 13 amino acids. The germline V gene has CDR1 SGHKS and CDR2 YYEKEE (reference sequence). CDR3 in amino acids: CASTFWGDDEQYF.

The chain is built from TRBV13 and TRBJ2-1. Germline lookup yields CDR1 PRHDT and CDR2 FYEKMQ (reference sequence). This CDR3 comprises 12 residues. The CDR3: CASGVGGYEQFF.

The rearrangement uses TRBV2 and TRBJ2-7; TCRdb outputs TRBD1, but without DNA this stays unchecked. The CDR3 has 17 residues. Germline CDR1 and CDR2: SNHLY and FYNNEI. CDR3 amino acids: CASSDPRGTGGTYEQYF. Complete variable domain (other parts from reference TRBV2 and TRBJ2-7): EPEVTQTPSHQVTQMGQEVILRCVPISNHLYFYWYRQILGQKVEFLVSFYNNEISEKSEIFDDQFSVERPDGSNFTLKIRSTKLEDSAMYFCASSDPRGTGGTYEQYFGPGTRLTVT.

This chain links TRBV27 with TRBJ1-6. This CDR3 contains 15 residues. Per the germline V gene, CDR1 is MNHEY and CDR2 is SMNVEV (reference sequence). CDR3 residues: CASSWGGSYNSPLHF.

The J gene is TRBJ2-3, the V gene TRBV27; the TCRdb call, TRBD2, lacks DNA for checking. This CDR3 has 15 residues. Germline V lookup: CDR1 MNHEY, CDR2 SMNVEV (reference sequence). The CDR3 loop reads CASSEIWAAADTQYF.

The chain uses TRBV6-1 and TRBJ2-1; TCRdb indicates TRBD1, and absent DNA this call remains unverified. The CDR3 runs to 15 residues. Per germline, CDR1 MNHNS and CDR2 SASEGT. The CDR3 loop is CASSDRDGEYNEQFF.